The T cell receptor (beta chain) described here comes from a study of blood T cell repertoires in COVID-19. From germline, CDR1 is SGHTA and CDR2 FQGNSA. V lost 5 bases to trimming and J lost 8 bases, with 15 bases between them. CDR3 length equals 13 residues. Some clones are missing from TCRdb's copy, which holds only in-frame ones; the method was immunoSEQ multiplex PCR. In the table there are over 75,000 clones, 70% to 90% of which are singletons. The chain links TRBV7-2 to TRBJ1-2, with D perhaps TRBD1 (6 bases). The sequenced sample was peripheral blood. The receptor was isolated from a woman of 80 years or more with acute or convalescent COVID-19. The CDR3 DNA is TGTGCCAGCAGCGTCAACAGGGAATCCGGCTACACCTTC. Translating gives CASSVNRESGYTF.